Below, 2 T cell receptor beta chains from the same sample are listed, as sequenced in a study of beta chain features in type 1 diabetes. Study results and caveats: Type 1 diabetes patients had moderately but significantly shorter TCRB CDR3s in all four CD4+ subsets.

Expressed TCRB transcripts were sequenced after all isolated RNA was converted to cDNA. Method: immunoSEQ multiplex PCR; TCRdb's copy keeps in-frame clones and lacks some. The table lists approximately 730,000 clones, around an eighth of them singletons. These receptors are not linked to any known antigen. Input material: naive CD4+ T cells from blood. These receptors were taken from a man aged 18 to 30 with type 1 diabetes.

This clone appeared a few times. The CDR3 bases are TGTGCCAGCAGGCGGACTAGCGGGGGACTTGGGGAGCTGTTTTTT. Translated, it gives CASRRTSGGLGELFF. This sequence joins TRBV11-2 and TRBJ2-2; TRBD2 agrees at 13 bases. V shed 6 bases and J 8 bases; nucleotides not matched to a gene: 6. The V gene's germline CDR1 is SGHAT and CDR2 FQNNGV. CDR3 length: 15 amino acids.

The chain recombines TRBV9 with TRBJ1-5; unclear D gene. The V end was cut by 0 bases, the J end by 7 bases, with 11 bases between. CDR1 and CDR2 (germline): SGDLS, YYNGEE. This CDR3 has 14 amino acids. The CDR3 DNA reads as TGTGCCAGCAGCGTAGCCGGGATTGGACAGCCCCAGCATTTT. It encodes CASSVAGIGQPQHF. Full variable domain (rest looked up from reference TRBV9 and TRBJ1-5): DSGVTQTPKHLITATGQRVTLRCSPRSGDLSVYWYQQSLDQGLQFLIQYYNGEERAKGNILERFSAQQFPDLHSELNLSSLELGDSALYFCASSVAGIGQPQHFGDGTRLSIL.